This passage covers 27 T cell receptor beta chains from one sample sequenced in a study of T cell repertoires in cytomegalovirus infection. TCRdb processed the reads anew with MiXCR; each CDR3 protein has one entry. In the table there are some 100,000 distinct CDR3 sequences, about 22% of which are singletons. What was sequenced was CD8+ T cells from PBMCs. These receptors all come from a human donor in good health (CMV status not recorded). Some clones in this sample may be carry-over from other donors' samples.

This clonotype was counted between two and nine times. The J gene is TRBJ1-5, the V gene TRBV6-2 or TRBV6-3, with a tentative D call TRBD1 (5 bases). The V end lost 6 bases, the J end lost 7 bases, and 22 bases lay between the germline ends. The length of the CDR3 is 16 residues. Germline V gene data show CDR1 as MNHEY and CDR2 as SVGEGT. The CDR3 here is CASSHDTGSFGQPQHF. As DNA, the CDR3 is TGTGCCAGCAGCCACGACACAGGCTCCTTCGGGCAGCCCCAGCATTTT.

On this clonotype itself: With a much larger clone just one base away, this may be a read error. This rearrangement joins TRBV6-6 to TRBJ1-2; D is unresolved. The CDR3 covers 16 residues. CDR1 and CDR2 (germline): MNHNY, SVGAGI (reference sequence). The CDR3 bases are TGTGCCAGCAGTTACGAGTTGGCTACAGTCAACTATGTCTACACCTTC. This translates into CASSYELATVNYVYTF.

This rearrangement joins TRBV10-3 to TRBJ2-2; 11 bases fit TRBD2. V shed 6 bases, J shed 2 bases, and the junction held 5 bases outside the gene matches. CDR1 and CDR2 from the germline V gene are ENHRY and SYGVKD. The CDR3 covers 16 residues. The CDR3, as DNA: TGTGCCATCAGCGGGACTAGCGGATTTAACACCGGGGAGCTGTTTTTT. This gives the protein CAISGTSGFNTGELFF.

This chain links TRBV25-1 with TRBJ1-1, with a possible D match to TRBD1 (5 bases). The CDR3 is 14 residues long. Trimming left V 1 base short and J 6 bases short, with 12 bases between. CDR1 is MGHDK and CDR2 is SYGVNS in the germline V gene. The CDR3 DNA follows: TGTGCCAGCAGTGAATTCTTGGGGGATTCTGAAGCTTTCTTT. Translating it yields CASSEFLGDSEAFF. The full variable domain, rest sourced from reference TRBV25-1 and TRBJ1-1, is EADIYQTPRYLVIGTGKKITLECSQTMGHDKMYWYQQDPGMELHLIHYSYGVNSTEKGDLSSESTVSRIRTEHFPLTLESARPSHTSQYLCASSEFLGDSEAFFGQGTRLTVV.

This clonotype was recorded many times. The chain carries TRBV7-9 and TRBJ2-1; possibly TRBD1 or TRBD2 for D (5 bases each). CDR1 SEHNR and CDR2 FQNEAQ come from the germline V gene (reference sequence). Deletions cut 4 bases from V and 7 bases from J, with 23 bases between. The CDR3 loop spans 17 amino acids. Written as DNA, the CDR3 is TGTGCCAGCAGCTCAATGGGACGGCCCCACGGGGTGAATGAGCAGTTCTTC. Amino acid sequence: CASSSMGRPHGVNEQFF. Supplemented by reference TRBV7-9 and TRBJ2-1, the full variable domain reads DTGVSQNPRHKITKRGQNVTFRCDPISEHNRLYWYRQTLGQGPEFLTYFQNEAQLEKSRLLSDRFSAERPKGSFSTLEIQRTEQGDSAMYLCASSSMGRPHGVNEQFFGPGTRLTVL.

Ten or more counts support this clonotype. In DNA, the CDR3 is TGTGCCAGCAGCTTTTCGGCTAGCGGGGAGACAGATACGCAGTATTTT. Its protein product is CASSFSASGETDTQYF. This chain links TRBV7-9 with TRBJ2-3, with TRBD2 identical over 9 bases. Per germline, CDR1 SEHNR and CDR2 FQNEAQ (reference sequence). With 3 bases clipped from V and 3 bases from J, the junction kept 7 bases outside the gene matches. The CDR3 loop spans 16 amino acids.

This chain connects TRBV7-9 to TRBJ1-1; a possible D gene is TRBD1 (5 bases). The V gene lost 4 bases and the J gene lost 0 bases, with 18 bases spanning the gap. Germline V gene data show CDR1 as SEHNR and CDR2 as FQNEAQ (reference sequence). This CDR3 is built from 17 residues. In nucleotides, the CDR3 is TGTGCCAGCAGCTCCGCCCGGGACCTAGGGGTGAACACTGAAGCTTTCTTT. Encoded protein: CASSSARDLGVNTEAFF.

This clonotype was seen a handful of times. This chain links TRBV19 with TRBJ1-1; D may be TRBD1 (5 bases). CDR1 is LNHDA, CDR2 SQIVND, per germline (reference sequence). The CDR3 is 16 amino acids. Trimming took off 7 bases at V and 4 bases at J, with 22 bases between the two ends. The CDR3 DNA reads TGTGCCAGTACCCAAGGACGAAGCGGGGCGCGCACTGAAGCTTTCTTT. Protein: CASTQGRSGARTEAFF.

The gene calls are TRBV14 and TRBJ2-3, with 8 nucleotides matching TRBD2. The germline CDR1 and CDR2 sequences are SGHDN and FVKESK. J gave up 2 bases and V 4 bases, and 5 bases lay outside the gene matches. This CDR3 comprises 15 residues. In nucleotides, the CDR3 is TGTGCCAGCAGCCCACTAGCGGAAAACACAGATACGCAGTATTTT. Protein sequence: CASSPLAENTDTQYF.

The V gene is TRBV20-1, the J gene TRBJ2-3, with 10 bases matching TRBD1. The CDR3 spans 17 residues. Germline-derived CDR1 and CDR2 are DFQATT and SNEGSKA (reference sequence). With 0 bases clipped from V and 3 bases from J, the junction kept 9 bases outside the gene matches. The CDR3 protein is CSARDPSTGGWTDTQYF. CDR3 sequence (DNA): TGCAGTGCTAGAGATCCTTCGACAGGGGGCTGGACAGATACGCAGTATTTT.

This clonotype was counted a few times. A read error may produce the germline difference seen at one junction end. CDR3 nucleotides: TGTGCCAGTTCTCCGCCACTAGCGGGGTATCAGGACTTC. Its translation is CASSPPLAGYQDF. This rearrangement joins TRBV19 to TRBJ2-4; 10 nucleotides align to TRBD2. Germline-derived CDR1 and CDR2 are LNHDA and SQIVND (reference sequence). The CDR3 runs to 13 residues.

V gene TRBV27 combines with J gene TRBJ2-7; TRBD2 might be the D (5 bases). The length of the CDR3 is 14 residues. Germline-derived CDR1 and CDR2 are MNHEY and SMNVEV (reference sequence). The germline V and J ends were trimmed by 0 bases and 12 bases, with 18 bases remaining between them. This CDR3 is CASSLSSGRLGLYF. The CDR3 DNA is TGTGCCAGCAGTTTATCGAGCGGCAGGCTGGGTCTGTACTTC.

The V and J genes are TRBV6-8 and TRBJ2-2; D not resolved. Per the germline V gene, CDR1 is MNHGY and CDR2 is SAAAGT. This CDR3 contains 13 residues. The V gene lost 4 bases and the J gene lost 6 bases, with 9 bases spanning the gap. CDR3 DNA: TGTGCCAGCAGTTCACTTAGGGCCGGGGAGCTGTTTTTT. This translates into CASSSLRAGELFF.

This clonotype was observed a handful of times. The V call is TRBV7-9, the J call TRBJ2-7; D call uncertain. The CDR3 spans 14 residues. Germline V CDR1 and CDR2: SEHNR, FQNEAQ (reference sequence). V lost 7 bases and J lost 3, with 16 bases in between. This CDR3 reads CASTPRSSIYEQYF. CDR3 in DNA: TGTGCCAGCACCCCGCGGAGTTCTATCTACGAGCAGTACTTC.

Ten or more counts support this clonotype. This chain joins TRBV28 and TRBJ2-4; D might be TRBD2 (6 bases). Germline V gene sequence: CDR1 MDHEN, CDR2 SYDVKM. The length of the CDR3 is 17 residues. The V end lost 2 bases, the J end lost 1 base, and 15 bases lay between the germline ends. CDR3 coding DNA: TGTGCCAGCAGTTTAGACGGGGGAGGAGCGGCCAAAAACATTCAGTACTTC. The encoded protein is CASSLDGGGAAKNIQYF. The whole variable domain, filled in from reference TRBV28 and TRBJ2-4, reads DVKVTQSSRYLVKRTGEKVFLECVQDMDHENMFWYRQDPGLGLRLIYFSYDVKMKEKGDIPEGYSVSREKKERFSLILESASTNQTSMYLCASSLDGGGAAKNIQYFGAGTRLSVL.

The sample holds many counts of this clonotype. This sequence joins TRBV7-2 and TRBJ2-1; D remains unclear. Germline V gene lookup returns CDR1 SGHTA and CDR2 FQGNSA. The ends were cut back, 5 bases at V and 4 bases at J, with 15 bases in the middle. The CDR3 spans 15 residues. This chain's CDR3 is CASSLNPSYYNEQFF. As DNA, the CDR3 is TGTGCCAGCAGCCTGAACCCTTCATATTACAATGAGCAGTTCTTC.

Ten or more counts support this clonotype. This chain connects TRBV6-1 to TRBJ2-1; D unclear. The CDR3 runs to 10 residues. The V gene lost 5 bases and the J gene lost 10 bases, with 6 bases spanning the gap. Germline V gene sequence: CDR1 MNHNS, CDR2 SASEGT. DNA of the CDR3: TGTGCCAGCAGTAAACCGGAGCAGTTCTTC. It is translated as CASSKPEQFF.

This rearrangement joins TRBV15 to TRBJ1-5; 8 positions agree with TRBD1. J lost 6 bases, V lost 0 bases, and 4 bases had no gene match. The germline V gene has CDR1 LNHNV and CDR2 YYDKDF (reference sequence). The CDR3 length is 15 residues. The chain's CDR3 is CATSRDRGPGQPQHF. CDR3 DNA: TGTGCCACCAGCAGAGACAGGGGGCCAGGTCAGCCCCAGCATTTT.

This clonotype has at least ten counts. The CDR3 region has the DNA TGTGCCAGCAGAGCTTCCGGGGTGCGGCAGCCCCAGCATTTT. Amino acid sequence: CASRASGVRQPQHF. The J gene is TRBJ1-5, the V gene TRBV7-2; D not resolved. Trimming removed 6 bases at V and 7 bases at J, with 16 bases between. Germline lookup yields CDR1 SGHTA and CDR2 FQGNSA. CDR3 length: 14 amino acids.

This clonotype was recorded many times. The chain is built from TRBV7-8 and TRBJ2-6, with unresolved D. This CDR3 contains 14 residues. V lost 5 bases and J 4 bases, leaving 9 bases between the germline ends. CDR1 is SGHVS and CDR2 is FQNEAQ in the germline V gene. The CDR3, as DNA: TGTGCCAGCAGCCCACCATCGGGGGCCAACGTCCTGACTTTC. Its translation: CASSPPSGANVLTF.

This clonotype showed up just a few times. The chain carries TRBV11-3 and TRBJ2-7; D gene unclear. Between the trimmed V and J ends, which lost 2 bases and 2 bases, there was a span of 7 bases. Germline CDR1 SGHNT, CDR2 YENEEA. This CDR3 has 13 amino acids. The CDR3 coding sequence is TGTGCCAGCAGCTTAAGGACCACCTACGAGCAGTACTTC. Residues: CASSLRTTYEQYF.

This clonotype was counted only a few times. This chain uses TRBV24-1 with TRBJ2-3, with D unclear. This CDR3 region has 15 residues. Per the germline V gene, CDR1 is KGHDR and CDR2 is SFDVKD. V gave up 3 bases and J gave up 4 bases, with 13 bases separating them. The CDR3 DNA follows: TGTGCCACCAGTGATACAAGTGGGTTTTCAGATACGCAGTATTTT. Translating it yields CATSDTSGFSDTQYF.

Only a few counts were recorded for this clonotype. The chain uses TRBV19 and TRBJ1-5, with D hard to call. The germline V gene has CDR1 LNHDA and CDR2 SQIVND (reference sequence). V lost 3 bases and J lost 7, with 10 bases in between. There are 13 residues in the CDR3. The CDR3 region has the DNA TGTGCCAGTAGTATTATTGGCCTCCAGCCCCAGCATTTT. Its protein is CASSIIGLQPQHF.

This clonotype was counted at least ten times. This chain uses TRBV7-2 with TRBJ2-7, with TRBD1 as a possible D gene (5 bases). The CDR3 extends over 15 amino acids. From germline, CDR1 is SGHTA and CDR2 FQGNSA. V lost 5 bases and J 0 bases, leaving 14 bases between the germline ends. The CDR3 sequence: CASSPLTVSSYEQYF. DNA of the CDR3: TGTGCCAGCAGCCCATTGACAGTTAGCTCCTACGAGCAGTACTTC. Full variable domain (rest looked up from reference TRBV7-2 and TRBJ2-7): GAGVSQSPSNKVTEKGKDVELRCDPISGHTALYWYRQSLGQGLEFLIYFQGNSAPDKSGLPSDRFSAERTGGSVSTLTIQRTQQEDSAVYLCASSPLTVSSYEQYFGPGTRLTVT.

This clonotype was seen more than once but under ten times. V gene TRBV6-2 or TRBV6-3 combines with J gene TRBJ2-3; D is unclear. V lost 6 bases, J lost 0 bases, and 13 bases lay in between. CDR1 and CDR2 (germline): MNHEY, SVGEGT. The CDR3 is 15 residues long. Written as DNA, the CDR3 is TGTGCCAGCAGCCCGGACGGAGTAAGCACAGATACGCAGTATTTT. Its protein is CASSPDGVSTDTQYF.

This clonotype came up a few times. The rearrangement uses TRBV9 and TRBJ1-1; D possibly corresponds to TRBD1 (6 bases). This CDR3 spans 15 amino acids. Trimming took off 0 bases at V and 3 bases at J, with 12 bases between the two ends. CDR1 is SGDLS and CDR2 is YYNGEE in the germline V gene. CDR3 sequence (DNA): TGTGCCAGCAGCGTAGACACAACAGGGTACACTGAAGCTTTCTTT. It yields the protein CASSVDTTGYTEAFF. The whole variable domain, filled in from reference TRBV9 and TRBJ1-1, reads DSGVTQTPKHLITATGQRVTLRCSPRSGDLSVYWYQQSLDQGLQFLIQYYNGEERAKGNILERFSAQQFPDLHSELNLSSLELGDSALYFCASSVDTTGYTEAFFGQGTRLTVV.

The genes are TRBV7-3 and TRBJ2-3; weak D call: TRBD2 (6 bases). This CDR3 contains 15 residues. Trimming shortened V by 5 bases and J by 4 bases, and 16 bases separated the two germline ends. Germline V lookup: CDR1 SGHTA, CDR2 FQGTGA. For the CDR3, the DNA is TGTGCCAGCAGCCTAATGTCCGGGGGATCAGATACGCAGTATTTT. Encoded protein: CASSLMSGGSDTQYF.